The next 13 T cell receptor beta chains were all read from a single sample in a study of OX40 agonist ivuxolimab in advanced cancers. Assay used: immunoSEQ multiplex PCR; TCRdb lists only in-frame clones, some missing. The top ten clones hold around 0.47% of a sample with some 57,000 clones, approximately 81% of them seen once. Sequencing was performed on CD4+ or CD8+ T cells sorted from blood, taken in a trial of the OX40 agonist ivuxolimab. The source of these receptors is an adult with an advanced solid tumor such as melanoma, head and neck, liver or kidney cancer.

Comments on this clone: A read error may account for a junction end that differs from germline. V usage is TRBV11-2 and J usage is TRBJ2-1, with TRBD1 as a possible D gene (6 bases). CDR1 and CDR2 from the germline V gene are SGHAT and FQNNGV. This CDR3 is 15 amino acids long. Here the CDR3 reads CASSLDTAGDNEQFF. The CDR3 nucleotides are TGTGCCAGCAGCCTAGATACGGCAGGGGACAATGAGCAGTTCTTC. The full variable domain, in which reference TRBV11-2 and TRBJ2-1 provide the parts outside the CDR3, is EAGVAQSPRYKIIEKRQSVAFWCNPISGHATLYWYQQILGQGPKLLIQFQNNGVVDDSQLPKDRFSAERLKGVDSTLKIQPAKLEDSAVYLCASSLDTAGDNEQFFGPGTRLTVL.

This clone was observed once. This rearrangement joins TRBV6-6 to TRBJ2-6; D not certain. The CDR3 spans 13 residues. Germline V lookup: CDR1 MNHNY, CDR2 SVGAGI (reference sequence). The V end was cut by 7 bases, the J end by 0 bases, with 4 bases between. The CDR3 region has the DNA TGTGCCAGCATGAGCTCTGGGGCCAACGTCCTGACTTTC. Translation gives CASMSSGANVLTF.

This sequence joins TRBV7-2 and TRBJ2-7; D possibly corresponds to TRBD2 (5 bases). The CDR3 is 14 residues long. The germline V gene has CDR1 SGHTA and CDR2 FQGNSA. V lost 3 bases and J 5 bases, leaving 14 bases between the germline ends. CDR3 sequence reads: CASSFGWESHEQYF. CDR3 nucleotide sequence: TGTGCCAGCAGCTTTGGGTGGGAGAGCCACGAGCAGTACTTC.

The chain employs TRBV19 and TRBJ1-1; D remains unclear. Germline CDR1 LNHDA, CDR2 SQIVND (reference sequence). The CDR3 sequence is 14 residues long. The V end lost 5 bases, the J end lost 2 bases, and 12 bases lay between the germline ends. The CDR3 nucleotides read TGTGCCAGTAGTTTCGTGACACTCAACACTGAAGCTTTCTTT. Its protein product is CASSFVTLNTEAFF.

The genes are TRBV11-2 and TRBJ2-3, with D perhaps given as TRBD1 or TRBD2 (5 bases each). Trimming took 2 bases from V and 6 from J, leaving 15 bases between them. The CDR3 is 15 residues long. Germline assignment: CDR1 SGHAT and CDR2 FQNNGV. The CDR3 DNA is TGTGCCAGCAGCTTATGGGACCTGGAGCCGGATACGCAGTATTTT. As protein: CASSLWDLEPDTQYF.

On this clone: Other DNA sequences of this sample code for an identical CDR3. The V and J genes are TRBV6-1 and TRBJ2-5; TRBD1 aligns across 8 bases. Trimming at V came to 10 bases and at J to 4 bases, leaving 8 bases not matched to a gene. CDR1 and CDR2 (germline): MNHNS, SASEGT. This CDR3 spans 13 amino acids. In DNA, the CDR3 is TGTGCCACTCTATGGACAGGGTCAGAGACCCAGTACTTC. Its protein is CATLWTGSETQYF.

The chain combines TRBV11-2 with TRBJ1-1; no clear D gene. The V gene lost 5 bases and the J gene lost 0 bases, with 4 bases spanning the gap. The V gene's germline CDR1 is SGHAT and CDR2 FQNNGV. This CDR3 has 12 amino acids. CDR3 protein: CASSPLNTEAFF. CDR3 sequence (DNA): TGTGCCAGCAGCCCCTTGAACACTGAAGCTTTCTTT.

This clone appeared a single time. The CDR3 coding sequence is TGTGCCAGCAGCTACCCCGGAACCCCGCAGTATTTT. Translation gives CASSYPGTPQYF. The gene calls are TRBV5-8 and TRBJ2-3; D remains unclear. Germline assignment: CDR1 SGHTS and CDR2 YDEGEE. Trimming removed 3 bases from V and 10 bases from J, with 12 bases in between. The CDR3 loop spans 12 amino acids.

This clone was detected a few times. This chain joins TRBV27 and TRBJ1-5; tentative D call: TRBD1 (6 bases). CDR1 and CDR2 from the germline V gene are MNHEY and SMNVEV (reference sequence). The CDR3 is made up of 15 amino acids. Trimming removed 0 bases from V and 3 bases from J, with 9 bases in between. CDR3 DNA: TGTGCCAGCAGTTTATCCCAGGGGCCCAATCAGCCCCAGCATTTT. This translates into CASSLSQGPNQPQHF.

The rearrangement joins TRBV7-6 to TRBJ2-3; D gene unclear. Looked up from germline, CDR1 is SGHVS and CDR2 is FNYEAQ. The CDR3 spans 13 residues. The V end was cut by 6 bases, the J end by 0 bases, with 7 bases between. CDR3 region: CASRPPSTDTQYF. In nucleotides, the CDR3 is TGTGCCAGCAGGCCGCCTAGCACAGATACGCAGTATTTT. Using reference TRBV7-6 and TRBJ2-3 for the parts outside the CDR3, the full variable domain is GAGVSQSPRYKVTKRGQDVALRCDPISGHVSLYWYRQALGQGPEFLTYFNYEAQQDKSGLPNDRFSAERPEGSISTLTIQRTEQRDSAMYRCASRPPSTDTQYFGPGTRLTVL.

This chain joins TRBV7-6 and TRBJ2-3; 8 bases match TRBD2. The CDR3 sequence is 15 residues long. J was trimmed by 5 bases and V by 0 bases; bases with no gene match: 4. Germline V gives CDR1 SGHVS, CDR2 FNYEAQ. The CDR3 DNA sequence: TGTGCCAGCAGCTTAGCAGGGCGGGAGGTAGATACGCAGTATTTT. It is translated as CASSLAGREVDTQYF.

The chain has TRBV7-8 and TRBJ1-5; possible D gene TRBD1, 5 bases. The CDR3 extends over 14 amino acids. V lost 5 bases and J 4 bases, leaving 12 bases between the germline ends. Germline assignment: CDR1 SGHVS and CDR2 FQNEAQ. DNA of the CDR3: TGTGCCAGCAGCCCTTTTGGGGGGAATCAGCCCCAGCATTTT. Amino acid sequence: CASSPFGGNQPQHF.

V usage is TRBV5-1 and J usage is TRBJ2-3; D unresolved. Germline lookup yields CDR1 SGHRS and CDR2 YFSETQ. Trimming took off 0 bases at V and 0 bases at J, with 17 bases between the two ends. This CDR3 contains 18 residues. DNA of the CDR3: TGCGCCAGCAGCTTGGGGCCCGGTTTTACAGCTAGCACAGATACGCAGTATTTT. Translation: CASSLGPGFTASTDTQYF.